The 3 T cell receptor beta chains presented below share a single source sample, sequenced in a study of blood T cells in healthy people across ages. Combining a sample-barcoded 5' primer with a J-beta primer mix, a second PCR ran for roughly 7 to 12 cycles. TCRdb fed the 5' RACE reads into MiXCR, producing one record per CDR3 protein. The sample holds more than 550,000 distinct CDR3 sequences, about a fifth seen once. Sequencing was carried out using blood. The receptors here all came from a man in his 70s in good health.

The J gene is TRBJ2-5, the V gene TRBV18, with TRBD1 as a possible D gene (8 bases). Germline V gene lookup returns CDR1 KGHSH and CDR2 LQKENI. The CDR3 extends over 15 amino acids. V lost 2 bases and J 7 bases, leaving 17 bases between the germline ends. As DNA, the CDR3 is TGTGCCAGCTCACCAAATTTGGACAGGGAGGGGACCCAGTACTTC. Protein product: CASSPNLDREGTQYF.

This clonotype was found a few times. A read error may account for a junction end that differs from germline. This rearrangement joins TRBV12-3 or TRBV12-4 to TRBJ2-4; D perhaps matches TRBD2 (6 bases). This CDR3 contains 14 residues. The CDR3: CVSSTGEPKNIQYF. Written as DNA, the CDR3 is TGTGTCAGCAGCACGGGAGAGCCCAAAAACATTCAGTACTTC.

This clonotype was observed a few times. The chain has TRBV12-3 or TRBV12-4 and TRBJ1-5; D is possibly TRBD1 (6 bases). Trimming took off 5 bases at V and 4 bases at J, with 15 bases between the two ends. This CDR3 region has 15 residues. The CDR3: CASSPRQAQNQPQHF. CDR3 nucleotides: TGTGCCAGCAGTCCCCGACAGGCGCAGAATCAGCCCCAGCATTTT.